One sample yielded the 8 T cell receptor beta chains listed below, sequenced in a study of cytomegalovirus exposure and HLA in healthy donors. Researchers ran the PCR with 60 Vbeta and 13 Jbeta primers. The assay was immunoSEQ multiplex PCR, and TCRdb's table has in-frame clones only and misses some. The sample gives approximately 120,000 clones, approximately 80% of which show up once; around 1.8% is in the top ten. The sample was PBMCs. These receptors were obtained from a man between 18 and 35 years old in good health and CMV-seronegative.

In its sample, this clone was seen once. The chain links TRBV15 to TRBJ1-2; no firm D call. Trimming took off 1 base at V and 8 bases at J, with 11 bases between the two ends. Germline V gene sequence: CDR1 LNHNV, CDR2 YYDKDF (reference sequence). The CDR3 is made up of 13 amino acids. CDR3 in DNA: TGTGCCACCAGCAGAGTGGCAAATTGGGGCTACACCTTC. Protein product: CATSRVANWGYTF.

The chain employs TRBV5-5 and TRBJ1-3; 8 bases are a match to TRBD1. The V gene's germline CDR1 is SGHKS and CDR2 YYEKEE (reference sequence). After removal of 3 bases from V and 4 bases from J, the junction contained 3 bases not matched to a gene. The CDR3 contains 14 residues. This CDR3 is CASSSGTGGNTIYF. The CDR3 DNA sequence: TGTGCCAGCAGCTCCGGGACAGGAGGAAACACCATATATTTT. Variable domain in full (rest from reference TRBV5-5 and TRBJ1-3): DAGVTQSPTHLIKTRGQQVTLRCSPISGHKSVSWYQQVLGQGPQFIFQYYEKEERGRGNFPDRFSARQFPNYSSELNVNALLLGDSALYLCASSSGTGGNTIYFGEGSWLTVV.

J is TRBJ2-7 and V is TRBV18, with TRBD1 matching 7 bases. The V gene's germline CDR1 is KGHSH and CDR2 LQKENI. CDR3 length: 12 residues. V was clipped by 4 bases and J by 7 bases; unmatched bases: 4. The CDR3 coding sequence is TGTGCCAGCTCACTCGACAGGGTTGAGCAGTACTTC. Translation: CASSLDRVEQYF.

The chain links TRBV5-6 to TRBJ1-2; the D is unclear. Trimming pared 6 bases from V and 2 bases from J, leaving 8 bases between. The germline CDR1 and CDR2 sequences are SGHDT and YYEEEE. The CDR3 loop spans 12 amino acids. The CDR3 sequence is CASTSPNYGYTF. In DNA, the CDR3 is TGTGCCAGCACCTCTCCGAACTATGGCTACACCTTC.

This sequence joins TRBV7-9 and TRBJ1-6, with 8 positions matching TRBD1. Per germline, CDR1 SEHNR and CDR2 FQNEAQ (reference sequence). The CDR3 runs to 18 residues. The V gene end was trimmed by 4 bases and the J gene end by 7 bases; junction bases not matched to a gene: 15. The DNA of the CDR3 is TGTGCCAGCAGCTCCCCGACAGGGGTCATTACCTTAAATTCACCCCTCCACTTT. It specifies CASSSPTGVITLNSPLHF.

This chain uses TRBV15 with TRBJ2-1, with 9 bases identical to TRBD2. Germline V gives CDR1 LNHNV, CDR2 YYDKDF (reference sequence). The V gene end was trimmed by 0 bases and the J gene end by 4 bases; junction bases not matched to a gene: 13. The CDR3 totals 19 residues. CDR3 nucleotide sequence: TGTGCCACCAGCAGAGATCTCCCATTCGGCGGGGGGGCTTACAATGAGCAGTTCTTC. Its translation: CATSRDLPFGGGAYNEQFF.

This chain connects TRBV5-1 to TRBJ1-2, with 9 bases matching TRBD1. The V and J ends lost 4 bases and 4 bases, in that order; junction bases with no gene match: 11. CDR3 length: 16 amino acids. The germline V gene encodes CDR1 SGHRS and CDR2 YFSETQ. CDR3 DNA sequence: TGCGCCAGCAGCCCCTCCGGGACAGGGAATAGCTATGGCTACACCTTC. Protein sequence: CASSPSGTGNSYGYTF.

Here the CDR3 reads CASSSPGDRATAGYTF. The CDR3, as DNA: TGTGCCAGCAGCTCGCCAGGGGACAGGGCCACGGCCGGCTACACCTTC. J is TRBJ1-2 and V is TRBV7-2, with TRBD1 matching over 9 bases. The CDR3 is 16 residues long. Germline CDR1 reads SGHTA; CDR2 reads FQGNSA. V trimming: 4 bases; J trimming: 8 bases; junction bases outside the gene matches: 14.